This TCR beta chain was sequenced during a study of OX40 agonist ivuxolimab in advanced cancers. This clone appeared a single time. TCRdb's table, derived via immunoSEQ multiplex PCR, lists solely in-frame clones and lacks some. The table shows fewer than 25,000 clones, with nearly 90% occurring only once. CDR3 length equals 14 residues. The TCR originated in an adult with an advanced solid tumor such as melanoma, head and neck, liver or kidney cancer. This material consisted of CD4+ or CD8+ T cells sorted from blood, taken in a trial of the OX40 agonist ivuxolimab. V gene TRBV21-1 combines with J gene TRBJ1-3; TRBD1 is taken as the D call from the table, unchecked against the DNA. TRBV21-1 has pseudogene status. In nucleotides, the CDR3 is TGTGCCAGCATAGGGGGCGACGCGGGAAACACCATATATTTT. This encodes CASIGGDAGNTIYF.